This T cell receptor beta chain was recovered during a study of blood T cell repertoires in COVID-19. The germline V gene encodes CDR1 LNHDA and CDR2 SQIVND (reference sequence). The CDR3 contains 15 residues. Trimming took 10 bases from V and 4 from J, leaving 19 bases between them. Original methodology: Reference gene primers were amplified, and this amplification served to estimate nucleated cell counts. Repertoires were generated with immunoSEQ multiplex PCR, while TCRdb's copy carries only in-frame clones and drops some. V and J calls and clone size are those listed in that table; D and trimming were worked out from the DNA. The table has around 280,000 clones, around 87% seen once.

Sequencing was carried out using peripheral blood. This sequence originates from a woman aged 25 to 39 who had recovered from COVID-19. This chain connects TRBV19 to TRBJ2-2; weak D call: TRBD2 (6 bases). CDR3 DNA: TGTGCCACTCCGGCCGGGGGAAGCGGCACCGGGGAGCTGTTTTTT. Translated: CATPAGGSGTGELFF.